This entry lists 32 T cell receptor beta chains sequenced from one sample in a study of blood T cell repertoires in COVID-19. The repertoire was sequenced with immunoSEQ multiplex PCR; TCRdb's copy has only in-frame clones and lacks some. Of over 150,000 clones listed, over 75% are singletons. The sample consisted of peripheral blood. These receptors came from an older woman with acute or convalescent COVID-19.

This clone came up once. This likely stems from a read error, as it lies one base from a far larger clone. The rearrangement links TRBV27 to TRBJ2-7; 11 bases are shared with TRBD2. The germline V gene has CDR1 MNHEY and CDR2 SMNVEV (reference sequence). V shed 2 bases and J 0 bases; nucleotides not matched to a gene: 0. The CDR3 runs to 15 residues. In DNA, the CDR3 is TGTGCCAGCAGTTTAGGGACTAGCGGCTCCTACGAGCAGTACTTC. Protein sequence: CASSLGTSGSYEQYF.

The chain recombines TRBV25-1 with TRBJ1-5; D is possibly TRBD1 (5 bases). Germline loops: CDR1 MGHDK, CDR2 SYGVNS. Trimming left V 3 bases short and J 4 bases short, with 10 bases between. The CDR3 spans 14 residues. As DNA, the CDR3 is TGTGCCAGCAGTGACCTGGAGGGGAATCAGCCCCAGCATTTT. Amino acid sequence: CASSDLEGNQPQHF.

The table lists this clone with a few counts. The chain is built from TRBV5-1 and TRBJ1-2; TRBD1 is a possible D gene (6 bases). Between the trimmed V and J ends, which lost 4 bases and 6 bases, there was a span of 16 bases. The CDR3 consists of 14 residues. Germline assignment: CDR1 SGHRS and CDR2 YFSETQ. The CDR3 DNA reads as TGCGCCAGCAGCCACCTGGACAGTGCTAATGGCTACACCTTC. It is translated as CASSHLDSANGYTF.

The chain has TRBV4-1 and TRBJ2-7, with a possible D match to TRBD2 (5 bases). CDR1 is MGHRA, CDR2 YSYEKL, per germline. CDR3 length equals 15 residues. V was clipped by 5 bases and J by 2 bases, with 16 bases between them. This CDR3 reads CASSATRGSAYEQYF. The CDR3 coding sequence is TGCGCCAGCAGCGCGACCCGGGGATCGGCCTACGAGCAGTACTTC.

V usage is TRBV5-4 and J usage is TRBJ2-3, with 11 bases matching TRBD2. The CDR3 totals 16 residues. Germline CDR1 and CDR2: SGHNT and YYREEE (reference sequence). The trim removed 2 bases at V and 2 bases at J, leaving 4 bases unmatched. The CDR3 sequence is CASSLRLAGITDTQYF. Written as DNA, the CDR3 is TGTGCCAGCAGCTTAAGACTAGCGGGGATCACAGATACGCAGTATTTT.

A few counts support this clone. The chain links TRBV19 to TRBJ2-1; 9 bases map to TRBD2. With 6 bases clipped from V and 0 bases from J, the junction kept 3 bases outside the gene matches. The CDR3 extends over 15 amino acids. The germline CDR1 and CDR2 sequences are LNHDA and SQIVND (reference sequence). The CDR3 protein is CASSVSGSSYNEQFF. The DNA of the CDR3 is TGTGCCAGTAGCGTTAGCGGGAGCTCCTACAATGAGCAGTTCTTC.

This clone was picked up a small number of times. CDR3 DNA sequence: TGTGCCAGCAGCTCACTGCCGGGACTAGAGAACACCGGGGAGCTGTTTTTT. It translates to CASSSLPGLENTGELFF. The V call is TRBV7-2, the J call TRBJ2-2; 8 bases fit TRBD2. V lost 4 bases and J lost 1; bases outside the gene matches: 8. This CDR3 is built from 17 residues. CDR1 is SGHTA, CDR2 FQGNSA, per germline.

The chain combines TRBV7-8 with TRBJ2-7; perhaps TRBD2 as D (5 bases). The CDR3 contains 15 residues. Germline V gives CDR1 SGHVS, CDR2 FQNEAQ. V lost 4 bases to trimming and J lost 6 bases, with 19 bases between them. In nucleotides, the CDR3 is TGTGCCAGCAGCTGGACTGTGGGAGTGGCGGGCGAGCAGTACTTC. Translating gives CASSWTVGVAGEQYF.

This clone occurred a few times. This chain links TRBV25-1 with TRBJ2-3, with 7 bases lining up with TRBD2. Unmatched junction bases numbered 5, after V lost 3 bases and J lost 2 bases. Per the germline V gene, CDR1 is MGHDK and CDR2 is SYGVNS. This CDR3 spans 15 amino acids. CDR3 DNA sequence: TGTGCCAGCAGTGAGGGAAGCGGGGACACAGATACGCAGTATTTT. Encoded protein: CASSEGSGDTDTQYF.

This chain joins TRBV5-1 and TRBJ2-3; 8 bases match TRBD2. The length of the CDR3 is 15 residues. Trimming cost V 0 bases and J 5 bases; bases outside gene matches: 5. Germline lookup yields CDR1 SGHRS and CDR2 YFSETQ. The CDR3 sequence is CASSLAGGQVDTQYF. The CDR3 region has the DNA TGCGCCAGCAGCTTGGCGGGAGGGCAAGTAGATACGCAGTATTTT.

This sequence joins TRBV6-6 and TRBJ2-6, with D unresolved. V was shortened by 6 bases and J by 0 bases, with 9 bases between the two germline ends. The CDR3 runs 15 residues. Germline V gene lookup returns CDR1 MNHNY and CDR2 SVGAGI (reference sequence). CDR3 residues: CASSPASSGANVLTF. As DNA, the CDR3 is TGTGCCAGCAGCCCCGCGAGCTCTGGGGCCAACGTCCTGACTTTC.

The rearrangement links TRBV6-5 to TRBJ2-7; TRBD2 might be the D (7 bases). This CDR3 is 13 amino acids long. Germline V CDR1 and CDR2: MNHEY, SVGAGI. V was pared by 6 bases and J by 12 bases, with 21 bases between. CDR3 region: CASRGAGEVRPYF. The DNA for the CDR3 is TGTGCCAGCAGGGGGGCGGGAGAAGTTCGCCCGTACTTC.

CDR3 protein: CASSWTSGRNEQFF. CDR3 bases: TGTGCCAGCAGCTGGACTAGCGGGAGGAATGAGCAGTTCTTC. The genes are TRBV7-2 and TRBJ2-1; TRBD2 agrees at 14 bases. With 4 bases clipped from V and 7 bases from J, the junction kept 0 bases outside the gene matches. Germline V gene sequence: CDR1 SGHTA, CDR2 FQGNSA. The CDR3 is 14 residues long.

In this sample, this clone turned up once. The J gene is TRBJ2-4, the V gene TRBV4-1, with 12 bases aligning to TRBD2. Losses at the gene ends were 3 bases for V and 9 bases for J; bases not matched to a gene: 9. This CDR3 has 16 amino acids. Germline V lookup: CDR1 MGHRA, CDR2 YSYEKL. The CDR3 protein is CASSHPRLAGVGIQYF. CDR3 sequence (DNA): TGCGCCAGCAGCCACCCACGACTAGCGGGAGTAGGCATTCAGTACTTC.

The chain couples TRBV11-2 to TRBJ2-2; no reliable D call. The V gene's germline CDR1 is SGHAT and CDR2 FQNNGV. This CDR3 contains 15 residues. The V gene lost 2 bases and the J gene lost 4 bases, with 11 bases spanning the gap. CDR3 DNA: TGTGCCAGCAGCTTAACGCGCGAGCTCACCGGGGAGCTGTTTTTT. Encoded protein: CASSLTRELTGELFF.

The V gene is TRBV11-2, the J gene TRBJ2-1; D is possibly TRBD1 (6 bases). With 5 bases removed from V and 3 bases from J, the gap between germline ends came to 17 bases. This CDR3 is built from 16 residues. Germline V gene data show CDR1 as SGHAT and CDR2 as FQNNGV. The CDR3 DNA follows: TGTGCCAGCAGCGCCTCCCCAGGGGACGGCTACAATGAGCAGTTCTTC. This codes for CASSASPGDGYNEQFF.

This chain joins TRBV25-1 and TRBJ1-4, with D possibly matching TRBD1 (6 bases). Germline CDR1 reads MGHDK; CDR2 reads SYGVNS. The V end was cut by 6 bases, the J end by 4 bases, with 21 bases between. The CDR3 consists of 17 residues. DNA for the CDR3: TGTGCCAGCAGCCAGTTGTATGGGGGCGACATTAATGAAAAACTGTTTTTT. Translated, it gives CASSQLYGGDINEKLFF.

The sample holds a few counts of this clone. V usage is TRBV2 and J usage is TRBJ2-1, with D tentatively TRBD2 (6 bases). The germline V gene has CDR1 SNHLY and CDR2 FYNNEI. There are 15 residues in the CDR3. V gave up 3 bases and J gave up 3 bases, with 12 bases separating them. CDR3 sequence: CASSDRGNIYNEQFF. The CDR3 nucleotides are TGTGCCAGCAGTGATCGGGGGAACATCTACAATGAGCAGTTCTTC.

The rearrangement joins TRBV9 to TRBJ1-1; TRBD1 agrees at 9 bases. CDR1 and CDR2 from the germline V gene are SGDLS and YYNGEE. There are 15 residues in the CDR3. Germline trimming cut 0 bases from V and 7 bases from J; bases unmatched to any gene: 7. Here the CDR3 reads CASSVGNRGPVEAFF. Here the CDR3 DNA reads TGTGCCAGCAGCGTAGGGAACAGGGGGCCGGTTGAAGCTTTCTTT. Full variable domain (outside the CDR3, taken from reference TRBV9 and TRBJ1-1): DSGVTQTPKHLITATGQRVTLRCSPRSGDLSVYWYQQSLDQGLQFLIQYYNGEERAKGNILERFSAQQFPDLHSELNLSSLELGDSALYFCASSVGNRGPVEAFFGQGTRLTVV.

The chain is built from TRBV6-5 and TRBJ2-7; 9 bases are a match to TRBD2. V lost 9 bases, J lost 5 bases, and 11 bases stayed unmatched. CDR3 length: 14 residues. Germline V CDR1 and CDR2: MNHEY, SVGAGI. The CDR3 nucleotides are TGTGCCAGGATAATAGCGGGGGCCTCTCACGAGCAGTACTTC. Translating gives CARIIAGASHEQYF.

J is TRBJ2-1 and V is TRBV5-4; TRBD1 matches 9 bases. Germline V CDR1 and CDR2: SGHNT, YYREEE (reference sequence). This CDR3 spans 15 amino acids. V lost 5 bases and J lost 4; bases outside the gene matches: 7. The CDR3 DNA is TGTGCCAGCAGGGGTCCGGGACAGGGATACAATGAGCAGTTCTTC. This sequence encodes CASRGPGQGYNEQFF.

V usage is TRBV2 and J usage is TRBJ1-1; the D is unclear. The germline V and J ends were trimmed by 6 bases and 5 bases, with 13 bases remaining between them. Germline V lookup: CDR1 SNHLY, CDR2 FYNNEI. This CDR3 comprises 13 residues. CDR3 DNA: TGTGCCAGCAGGTCAGGATGGAATACTGAAGCTTTCTTT. This sequence encodes CASRSGWNTEAFF. Complete variable domain (other parts from reference TRBV2 and TRBJ1-1): EPEVTQTPSHQVTQMGQEVILRCVPISNHLYFYWYRQILGQKVEFLVSFYNNEISEKSEIFDDQFSVERPDGSNFTLKIRSTKLEDSAMYFCASRSGWNTEAFFGQGTRLTVV.

This rearrangement joins TRBV7-3 to TRBJ2-5; D is unresolved. The germline V and J ends were trimmed by 0 bases and 1 base, with 6 bases remaining between them. In germline, CDR1 is SGHTA, CDR2 FQGTGA. This CDR3 comprises 14 residues. The CDR3 loop is CASSLTQSQETQYF. The CDR3 DNA follows: TGTGCCAGCAGCTTAACTCAGTCCCAAGAGACCCAGTACTTC.

The rearrangement joins TRBV5-4 to TRBJ2-5, with a weak D call TRBD2 (5 bases). The length of the CDR3 is 13 residues. Germline V gene lookup returns CDR1 SGHNT and CDR2 YYREEE (reference sequence). The V gene lost 6 bases and the J gene lost 5 bases, with 14 bases spanning the gap. CDR3 nucleotide sequence: TGTGCCAGCACCCTACCGGGGTTCGAGACCCAGTACTTC. This translates into CASTLPGFETQYF.

This sequence joins TRBV6-1 and TRBJ2-4, with 10 bases aligning to TRBD2. The CDR3 is made up of 18 amino acids. V shed 3 bases and J 0 bases; nucleotides not matched to a gene: 8. Looked up from germline, CDR1 is MNHNS and CDR2 is SASEGT. CDR3 nucleotide sequence: TGTGCCAGCAGTGATGGACTAGCGGACAGACTAGCCAAAAACATTCAGTACTTC. It yields the protein CASSDGLADRLAKNIQYF.

V and J are TRBV6-5 and TRBJ1-1, with TRBD1 identical over 9 bases. The CDR3 has 13 residues. The germline V gene encodes CDR1 MNHEY and CDR2 SVGAGI. Trimming removed 6 bases from V and 5 bases from J; junction bases left unmatched: 4. The CDR3 DNA follows: TGTGCCAGCAGACGGACAGGGGAGACTGAAGCTTTCTTT. It is translated as CASRRTGETEAFF.

The chain uses TRBV29-1 and TRBJ1-5; D possibly corresponds to TRBD1 (6 bases). Trimming pared 6 bases from V and 5 bases from J, leaving 14 bases between. The CDR3 runs to 13 residues. Germline V gives CDR1 SQVTM, CDR2 ANQGSEA. As DNA, the CDR3 is TGCAGCGTCATGACAGGACTTGATCAGCCCCAGCATTTT. This encodes CSVMTGLDQPQHF.

This chain joins TRBV3-1 (or the pseudogene TRBV3-2) and TRBJ1-2, with D hard to call. Looked up from germline, CDR1 is LGHDT and CDR2 is YNNKEL (reference sequence). The CDR3 length is 12 residues. V was shortened by 3 bases and J by 6 bases, with 8 bases between the two germline ends. For the CDR3, the DNA is TGTGCCAGCAGCCACGGTGGTAATGGCTACACCTTC. Protein product: CASSHGGNGYTF.

In its sample, this clone was seen once. This chain joins TRBV6-1 and TRBJ2-7; TRBD2 agrees at 10 bases. The junction had 5 bases not matched to a gene; V was cut back by 1 base and J by 5 bases. The V gene's germline CDR1 is MNHNS and CDR2 SASEGT. The CDR3 has 15 residues. CDR3 bases: TGTGCCAGCAGTGAAGAACTAGCGGGATTCGACGAGCAGTACTTC. This encodes CASSEELAGFDEQYF.

This clone has a single count. The V and J genes are TRBV19 and TRBJ1-5; possibly TRBD1 for D (5 bases). The CDR3 consists of 16 residues. V lost 4 bases and J lost 2, with 15 bases in between. Looked up from germline, CDR1 is LNHDA and CDR2 is SQIVND (reference sequence). CDR3 in DNA: TGTGCCAGTAGTAAGGGACTATCCGCGGGCAATCAGCCCCAGCATTTT. This translates into CASSKGLSAGNQPQHF.

This chain joins TRBV21-1 and TRBJ2-7; the D call of TRBD2 is as the table states it, not checked on the DNA. TRBV21-1 represents a pseudogene. This CDR3 contains 16 residues. The CDR3 loop is CASSKVSPSKPYEQYF. CDR3 sequence (DNA): TGTGCCAGCAGCAAAGTGTCCCCTAGTAAACCCTACGAGCAGTACTTC.

This chain links TRBV28 with TRBJ2-7, with D unclear. The CDR3 spans 12 residues. CDR1 MDHEN and CDR2 SYDVKM come from the germline V gene. V was cut by 2 bases and J by 3 bases, with 5 bases left in between. CDR3 region: CASSLNYYEQYF. DNA for the CDR3: TGTGCCAGCAGTTTAAACTACTACGAGCAGTACTTC. Complete variable domain (other parts from reference TRBV28 and TRBJ2-7): DVKVTQSSRYLVKRTGEKVFLECVQDMDHENMFWYRQDPGLGLRLIYFSYDVKMKEKGDIPEGYSVSREKKERFSLILESASTNQTSMYLCASSLNYYEQYFGPGTRLTVT.